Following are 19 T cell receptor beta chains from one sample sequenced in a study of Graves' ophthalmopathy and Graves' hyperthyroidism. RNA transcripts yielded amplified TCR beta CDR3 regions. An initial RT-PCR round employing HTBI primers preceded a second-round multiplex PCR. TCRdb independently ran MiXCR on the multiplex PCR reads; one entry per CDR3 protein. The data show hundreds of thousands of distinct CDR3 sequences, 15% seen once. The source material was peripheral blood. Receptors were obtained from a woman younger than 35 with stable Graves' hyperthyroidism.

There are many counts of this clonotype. The CDR3 here is CASSYVGRGVETQYF. CDR3 coding DNA: TGTGCCAGCAGCTACGTTGGGCGGGGGGTGGAGACCCAGTACTTC. V usage is TRBV7-9 and J usage is TRBJ2-5, with 8 positions matching TRBD2. Germline lookup yields CDR1 SEHNR and CDR2 FQNEAQ (reference sequence). After removal of 4 bases from V and 5 bases from J, the junction contained 9 bases not matched to a gene. The CDR3 covers 15 residues.

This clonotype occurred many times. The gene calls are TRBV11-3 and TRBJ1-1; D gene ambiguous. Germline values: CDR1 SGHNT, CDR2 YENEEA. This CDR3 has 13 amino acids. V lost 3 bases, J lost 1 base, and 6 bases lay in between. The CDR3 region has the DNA TGTGCCAGCAGCTTCGACCAGAACACTGAAGCTTTCTTT. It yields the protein CASSFDQNTEAFF.

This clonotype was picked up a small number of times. The CDR3 DNA follows: TGTGCCAGCAGCCAACGGAAGGGCGCGAACACCGGGGAGCTGTTTTTT. As protein: CASSQRKGANTGELFF. The rearrangement joins TRBV3-1 to TRBJ2-2; no firm D call. Germline V lookup: CDR1 LGHDT, CDR2 YNNKEL (reference sequence). The V and J ends lost 2 bases and 0 bases respectively, with 10 bases between them. The CDR3 extends over 16 amino acids.

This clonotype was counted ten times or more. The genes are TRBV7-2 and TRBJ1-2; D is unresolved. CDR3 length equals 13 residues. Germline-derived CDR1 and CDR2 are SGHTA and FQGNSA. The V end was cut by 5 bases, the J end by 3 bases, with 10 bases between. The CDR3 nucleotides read TGTGCCAGCAGCAAATTTATAGACTATGGCTACACCTTC. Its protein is CASSKFIDYGYTF.

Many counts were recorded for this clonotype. The chain's CDR3 is CATSSRQGQPQHF. CDR3 nucleotide sequence: TGTGCCACCAGCTCGCGACAGGGACAGCCCCAGCATTTT. The chain carries TRBV15 and TRBJ1-5, with 7 bases identical to TRBD1. The CDR3 has 13 residues. Trimming removed 5 bases from V and 7 bases from J; junction bases left unmatched: 5. CDR1 is LNHNV and CDR2 is YYDKDF in the germline V gene (reference sequence).

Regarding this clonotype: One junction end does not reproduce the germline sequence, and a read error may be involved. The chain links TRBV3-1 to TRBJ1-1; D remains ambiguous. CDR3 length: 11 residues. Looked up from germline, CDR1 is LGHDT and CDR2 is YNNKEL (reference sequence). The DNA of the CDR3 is TGTGCCAGCAGCCAAGGAGGGTTCGCTCTCTTT. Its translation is CASSQGGFALF.

Here the CDR3 DNA reads TGTGCCAGCAGCCCGGCCAGGGATTCTTCTGAAGCTTTCTTT. Its translation: CASSPARDSSEAFF. The chain links TRBV12-3 or TRBV12-4 to TRBJ1-1, with D possibly being TRBD1 (5 bases). The CDR3 is 14 residues long. Trimming cost V 6 bases and J 6 bases, with 17 bases left between them.

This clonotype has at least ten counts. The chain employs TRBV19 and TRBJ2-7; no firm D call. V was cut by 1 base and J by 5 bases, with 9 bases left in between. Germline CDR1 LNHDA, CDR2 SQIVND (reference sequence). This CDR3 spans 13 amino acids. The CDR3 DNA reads TGTGCCAGTAGTATAGGTGTAGCAAACGAGCAGTACTTC. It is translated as CASSIGVANEQYF.

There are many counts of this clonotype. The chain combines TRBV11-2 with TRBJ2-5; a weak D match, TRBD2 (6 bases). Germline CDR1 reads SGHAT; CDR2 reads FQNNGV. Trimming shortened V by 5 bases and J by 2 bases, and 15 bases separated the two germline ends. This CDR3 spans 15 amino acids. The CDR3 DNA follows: TGTGCCAGCAGCCGTTTAGGAGGGATACAAGAGACCCAGTACTTC. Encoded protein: CASSRLGGIQETQYF.

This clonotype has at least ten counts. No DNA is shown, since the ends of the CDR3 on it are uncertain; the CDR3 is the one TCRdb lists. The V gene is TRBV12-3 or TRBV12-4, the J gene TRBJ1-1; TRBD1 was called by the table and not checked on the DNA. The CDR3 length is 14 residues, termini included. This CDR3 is CASSFGAGNTEAFF.

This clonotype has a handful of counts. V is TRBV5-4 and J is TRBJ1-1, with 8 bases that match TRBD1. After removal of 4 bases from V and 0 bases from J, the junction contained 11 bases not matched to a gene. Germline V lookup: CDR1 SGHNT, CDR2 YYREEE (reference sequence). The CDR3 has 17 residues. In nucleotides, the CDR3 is TGTGCCAGCAGCATTGGGGGGGGACAGGACTTGAACACTGAAGCTTTCTTT. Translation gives CASSIGGGQDLNTEAFF.

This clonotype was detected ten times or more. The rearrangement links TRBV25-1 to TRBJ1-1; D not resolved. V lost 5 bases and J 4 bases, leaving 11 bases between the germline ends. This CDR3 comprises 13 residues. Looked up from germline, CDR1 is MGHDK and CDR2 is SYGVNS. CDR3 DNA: TGTGCCAGCAGTCAGCCCGGAAGCACTGAAGCTTTCTTT. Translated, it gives CASSQPGSTEAFF.

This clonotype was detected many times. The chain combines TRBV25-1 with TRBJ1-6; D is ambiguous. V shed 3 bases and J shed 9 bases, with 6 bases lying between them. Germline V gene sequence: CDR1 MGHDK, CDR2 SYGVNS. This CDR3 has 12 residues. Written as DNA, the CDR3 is TGTGCCAGCAGTGAGGGGTCTTCACCCCTCCACTTT. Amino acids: CASSEGSSPLHF.

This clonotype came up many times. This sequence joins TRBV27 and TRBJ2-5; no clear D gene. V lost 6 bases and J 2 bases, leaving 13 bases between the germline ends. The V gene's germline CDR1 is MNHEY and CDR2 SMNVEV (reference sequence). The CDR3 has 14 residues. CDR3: CASSPGRVQETQYF. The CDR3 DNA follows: TGTGCCAGCAGCCCAGGTCGGGTGCAAGAGACCCAGTACTTC.

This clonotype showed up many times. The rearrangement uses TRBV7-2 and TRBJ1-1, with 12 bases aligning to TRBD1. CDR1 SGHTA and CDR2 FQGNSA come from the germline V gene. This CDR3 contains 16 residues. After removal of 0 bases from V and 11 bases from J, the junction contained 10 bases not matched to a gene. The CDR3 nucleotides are TGTGCCAGCAGCTTAGCCGGGACAGGGGGCGAAATTGGGGCTTTCTTT. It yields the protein CASSLAGTGGEIGAFF.

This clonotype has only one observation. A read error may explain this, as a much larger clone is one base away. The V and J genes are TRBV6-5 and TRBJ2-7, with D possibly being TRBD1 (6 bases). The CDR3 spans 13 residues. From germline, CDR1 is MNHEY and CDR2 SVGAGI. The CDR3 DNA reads TGTGCCAGCAATTATCAGGGGACGGACGAGCAGGACTTC. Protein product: CASNYQGTDEQDF.

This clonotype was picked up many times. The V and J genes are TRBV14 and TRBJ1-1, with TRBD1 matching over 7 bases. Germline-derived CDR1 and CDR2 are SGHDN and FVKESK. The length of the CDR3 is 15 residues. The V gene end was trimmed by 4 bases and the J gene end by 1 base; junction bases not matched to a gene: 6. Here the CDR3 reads CASSPSQGGNTEAFF. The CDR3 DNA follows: TGTGCCAGCAGCCCGTCCCAGGGGGGGAACACTGAAGCTTTCTTT.

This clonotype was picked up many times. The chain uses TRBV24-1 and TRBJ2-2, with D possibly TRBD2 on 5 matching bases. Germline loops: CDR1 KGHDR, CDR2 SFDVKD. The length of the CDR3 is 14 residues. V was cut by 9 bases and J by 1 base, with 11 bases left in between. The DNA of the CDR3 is TGTGCCACCCAGACTAACAAGAACACCGGGGAGCTGTTTTTT. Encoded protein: CATQTNKNTGELFF.

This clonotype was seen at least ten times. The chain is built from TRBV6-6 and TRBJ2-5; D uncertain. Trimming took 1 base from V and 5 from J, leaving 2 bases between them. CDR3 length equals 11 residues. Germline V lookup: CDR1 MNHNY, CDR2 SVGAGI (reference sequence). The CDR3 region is CASSYLETQYF. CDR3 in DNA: TGTGCCAGCAGTTACTTGGAGACCCAGTACTTC.